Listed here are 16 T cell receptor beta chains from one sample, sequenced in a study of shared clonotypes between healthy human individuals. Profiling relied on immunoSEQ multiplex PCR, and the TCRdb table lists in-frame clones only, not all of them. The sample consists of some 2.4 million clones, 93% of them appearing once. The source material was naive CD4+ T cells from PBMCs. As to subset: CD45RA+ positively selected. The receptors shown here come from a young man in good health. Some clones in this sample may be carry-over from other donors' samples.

Here the CDR3 reads CASSTGVNTEAFF. The CDR3 DNA reads TGTGCCAGCAGCACCGGCGTGAACACTGAAGCTTTCTTT. The rearrangement joins TRBV6-5 to TRBJ1-1; D gene ambiguous. Germline V gene data show CDR1 as MNHEY and CDR2 as SVGAGI. The CDR3 extends over 13 amino acids. V dropped 6 bases and J dropped 0 bases, with 8 bases sitting between them.

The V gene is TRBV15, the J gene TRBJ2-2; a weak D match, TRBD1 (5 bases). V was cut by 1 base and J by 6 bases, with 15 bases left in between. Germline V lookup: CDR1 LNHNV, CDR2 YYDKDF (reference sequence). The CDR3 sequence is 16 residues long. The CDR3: CATSRVGRVLSGELFF. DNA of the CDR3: TGTGCCACCAGCAGAGTTGGCAGGGTCCTTTCCGGGGAGCTGTTTTTT.

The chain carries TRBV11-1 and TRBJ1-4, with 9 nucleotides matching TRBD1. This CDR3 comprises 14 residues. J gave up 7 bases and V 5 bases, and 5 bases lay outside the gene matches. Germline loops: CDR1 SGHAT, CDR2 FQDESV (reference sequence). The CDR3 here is CASSADRGSEKLFF. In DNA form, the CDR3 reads TGTGCCAGCAGCGCGGACAGGGGAAGTGAAAAACTGTTTTTT.

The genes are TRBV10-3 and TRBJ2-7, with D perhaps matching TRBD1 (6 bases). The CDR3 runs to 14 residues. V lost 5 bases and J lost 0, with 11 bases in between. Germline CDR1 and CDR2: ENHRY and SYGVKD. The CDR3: CAISPTGSSYEQYF. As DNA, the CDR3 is TGTGCCATCAGTCCGACAGGTAGCTCCTACGAGCAGTACTTC.

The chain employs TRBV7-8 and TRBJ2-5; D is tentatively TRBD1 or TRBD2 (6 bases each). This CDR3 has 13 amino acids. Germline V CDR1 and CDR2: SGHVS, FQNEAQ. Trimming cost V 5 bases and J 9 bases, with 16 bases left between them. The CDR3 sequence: CASSPRGQGSQYF. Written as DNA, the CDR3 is TGTGCCAGCAGCCCTCGGGGGCAGGGATCCCAGTACTTC.

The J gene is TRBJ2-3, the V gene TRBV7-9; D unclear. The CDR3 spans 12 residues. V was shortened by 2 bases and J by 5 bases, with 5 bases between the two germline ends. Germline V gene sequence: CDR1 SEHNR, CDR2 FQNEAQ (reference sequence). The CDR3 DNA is TGTGCCAGCAGCTTAAACGTAGATACGCAGTATTTT. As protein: CASSLNVDTQYF.

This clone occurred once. CDR3 sequence (DNA): TGTGCCAGCAGCCTACTAGCGGGGGTGGGCGGGGAGCTGTTTTTT. This translates into CASSLLAGVGGELFF. This chain links TRBV7-2 with TRBJ2-2, with 11 nucleotides matching TRBD2. The junction had 6 bases not matched to a gene; V was cut back by 5 bases and J by 7 bases. The length of the CDR3 is 15 residues. From germline, CDR1 is SGHTA and CDR2 FQGNSA.

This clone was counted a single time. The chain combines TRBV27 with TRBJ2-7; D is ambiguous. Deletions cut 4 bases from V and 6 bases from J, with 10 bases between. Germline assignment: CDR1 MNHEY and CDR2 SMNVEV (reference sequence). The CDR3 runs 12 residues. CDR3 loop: CASSSYYSEQYF. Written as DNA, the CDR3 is TGTGCCAGCAGTTCCTACTACAGCGAGCAGTACTTC.

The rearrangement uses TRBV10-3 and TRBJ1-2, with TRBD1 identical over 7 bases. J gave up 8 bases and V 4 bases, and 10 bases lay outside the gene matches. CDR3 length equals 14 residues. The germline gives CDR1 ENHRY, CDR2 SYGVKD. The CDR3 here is CAISGTGDSRGYTF. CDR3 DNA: TGTGCCATCAGTGGGACAGGAGATAGCCGGGGCTACACCTTC.

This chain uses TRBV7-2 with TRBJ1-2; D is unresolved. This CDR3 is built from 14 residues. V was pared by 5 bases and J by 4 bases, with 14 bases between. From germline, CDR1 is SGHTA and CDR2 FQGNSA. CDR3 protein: CASSPGSSAYGYTF. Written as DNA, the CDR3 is TGTGCCAGCAGCCCTGGATCGAGTGCCTATGGCTACACCTTC.

CDR3 nucleotides: TGTGCCAGCAGTGGGACTAGCCCAGATACGCAGTATTTT. Its protein is CASSGTSPDTQYF. The chain employs TRBV2 and TRBJ2-3, with TRBD2 matching over 8 bases. Trimming at V came to 4 bases and at J to 4 bases, leaving 1 base not matched to a gene. The CDR3 is 13 residues long. Germline V gives CDR1 SNHLY, CDR2 FYNNEI.

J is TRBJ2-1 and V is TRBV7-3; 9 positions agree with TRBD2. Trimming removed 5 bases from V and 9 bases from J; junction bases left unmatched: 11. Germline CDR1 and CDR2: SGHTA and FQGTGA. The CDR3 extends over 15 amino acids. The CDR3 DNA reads TGTGCCAGCAGCCCGACTAGCGGTTCTTTTGGTGAGCAGTTCTTC. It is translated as CASSPTSGSFGEQFF.

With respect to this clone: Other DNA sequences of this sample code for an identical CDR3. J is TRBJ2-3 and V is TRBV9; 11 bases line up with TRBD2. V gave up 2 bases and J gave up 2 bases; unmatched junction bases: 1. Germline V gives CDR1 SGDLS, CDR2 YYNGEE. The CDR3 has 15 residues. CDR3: CASSVGLAVTDTQYF. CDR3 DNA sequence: TGTGCCAGCAGCGTGGGACTAGCGGTCACAGATACGCAGTATTTT.

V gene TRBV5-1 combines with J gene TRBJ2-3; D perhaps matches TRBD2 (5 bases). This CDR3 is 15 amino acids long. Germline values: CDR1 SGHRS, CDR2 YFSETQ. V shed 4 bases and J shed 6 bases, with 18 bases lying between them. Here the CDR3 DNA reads TGCGCCAGCAGCCGGAGGCCCTCTGGCGTGGATACGCAGTATTTT. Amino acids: CASSRRPSGVDTQYF. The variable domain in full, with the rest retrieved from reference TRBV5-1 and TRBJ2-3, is KAGVTQTPRYLIKTRGQQVTLSCSPISGHRSVSWYQQTPGQGLQFLFEYFSETQRNKGNFPGRFSGRQFSNSRSEMNVSTLELGDSALYLCASSRRPSGVDTQYFGPGTRLTVL.

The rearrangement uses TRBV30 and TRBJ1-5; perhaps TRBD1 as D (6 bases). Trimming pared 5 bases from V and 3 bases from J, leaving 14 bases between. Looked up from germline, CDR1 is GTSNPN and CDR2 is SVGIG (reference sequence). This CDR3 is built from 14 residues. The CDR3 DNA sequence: TGTGCCTGGGGGGGGGCGTCCTTCAATCAGCCCCAGCATTTT. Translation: CAWGGASFNQPQHF.

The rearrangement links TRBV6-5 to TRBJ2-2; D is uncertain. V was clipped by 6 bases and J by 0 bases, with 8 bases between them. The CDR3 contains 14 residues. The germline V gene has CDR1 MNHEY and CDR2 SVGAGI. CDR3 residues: CASRWAPNTGELFF. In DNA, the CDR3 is TGTGCCAGCAGGTGGGCCCCGAACACCGGGGAGCTGTTTTTT.